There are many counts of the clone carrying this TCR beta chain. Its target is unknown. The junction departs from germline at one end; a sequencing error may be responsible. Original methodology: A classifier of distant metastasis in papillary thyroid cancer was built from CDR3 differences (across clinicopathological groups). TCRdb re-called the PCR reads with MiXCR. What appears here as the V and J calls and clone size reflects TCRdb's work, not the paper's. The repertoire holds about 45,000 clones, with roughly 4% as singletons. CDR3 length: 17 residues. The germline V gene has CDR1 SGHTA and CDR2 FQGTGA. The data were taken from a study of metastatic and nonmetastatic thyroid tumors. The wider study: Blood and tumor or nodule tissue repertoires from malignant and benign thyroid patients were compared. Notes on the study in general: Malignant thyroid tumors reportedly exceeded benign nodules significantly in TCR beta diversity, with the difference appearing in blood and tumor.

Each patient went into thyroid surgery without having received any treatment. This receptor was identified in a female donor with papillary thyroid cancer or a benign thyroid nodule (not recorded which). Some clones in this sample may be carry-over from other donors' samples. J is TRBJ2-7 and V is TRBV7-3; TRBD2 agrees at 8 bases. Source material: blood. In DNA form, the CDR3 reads TGTACCAGCAGCTTAACGCGGAGCGGGAGAATCTGTTACGAGCAGTACTTC. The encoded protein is CTSSLTRSGRICYEQYF.